This TCR beta chain was captured in a study of T cell changes during pregnancy in multiple sclerosis. Sequencing used immunoSEQ multiplex PCR; TCRdb keeps in-frame clones, though not all of them. This table holds about 40,000 clones, 94% found once. This clone was picked up one time. Looked up from germline, CDR1 is LGHNA and CDR2 is YSLEER. Trimming stripped 2 bases from V and 4 bases from J, with 14 bases between. The length of the CDR3 is 16 residues. Sample: peripheral blood, taken in the third trimester of pregnancy. This sequence was found in a female donor with multiple sclerosis, enrolled in a pregnancy study. The chain links TRBV4-3 to TRBJ2-2, with D possibly TRBD1 on 6 matching bases. The CDR3 is CASSQNPTGSTGELFF. The CDR3 nucleotides read TGCGCCAGCAGCCAAAACCCTACAGGGTCCACCGGGGAGCTGTTTTTT.